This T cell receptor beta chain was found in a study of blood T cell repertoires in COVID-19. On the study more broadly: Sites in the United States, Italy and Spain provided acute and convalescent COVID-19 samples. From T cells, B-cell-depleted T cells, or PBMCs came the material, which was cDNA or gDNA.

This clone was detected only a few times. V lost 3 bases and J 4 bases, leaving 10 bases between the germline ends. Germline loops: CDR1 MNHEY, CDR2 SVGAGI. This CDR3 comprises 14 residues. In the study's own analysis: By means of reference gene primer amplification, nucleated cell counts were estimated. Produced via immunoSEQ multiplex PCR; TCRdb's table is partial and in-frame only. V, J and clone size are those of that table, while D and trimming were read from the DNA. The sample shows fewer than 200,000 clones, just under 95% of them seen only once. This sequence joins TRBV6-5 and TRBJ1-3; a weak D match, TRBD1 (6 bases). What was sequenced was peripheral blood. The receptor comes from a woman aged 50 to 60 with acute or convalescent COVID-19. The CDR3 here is CASSYTGTGNTIYF. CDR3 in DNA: TGTGCCAGCAGTTATACAGGGACCGGAAACACCATATATTTT.